This T cell receptor (beta chain) comes out of a study of OX40 agonist ivuxolimab in advanced cancers. Study at large: Aged roughly 23 to 80 with a mean of about 60 years, they were about 78% male.

As concerns this clone: The antigen remains undetermined.

General study points: Several nonresponders also turned out to have low normalized T-cell clonal expansion. Researchers report that CD8+ T cells had, on average, more expanded clones than CD4+.

Assay used: immunoSEQ multiplex PCR; TCRdb lists only in-frame clones, some missing. Among some 85,000 clones listed, more than 80% were seen once. The CDR3 covers 14 residues. Looked up from germline, CDR1 is MNHEY and CDR2 is SVGAGI. Losses at the gene ends were 8 bases for V and 2 bases for J; bases not matched to a gene: 8. The chain is built from TRBV6-5 and TRBJ2-7, with 8 positions matching TRBD1. This clonotype was sampled from an adult with an advanced solid tumor such as melanoma, head and neck, liver or kidney cancer. Sequences were derived from CD4+ or CD8+ T cells sorted from blood, sampled in a trial of the OX40 agonist ivuxolimab. CDR3 in DNA: TGTGCCAGCCAGGACAGGGACCCACCCTACGAGCAGTACTTC. It specifies CASQDRDPPYEQYF.